The rows below give T cell receptor beta chains drawn from one sample of a study of cytomegalovirus exposure and HLA in healthy donors. Sequencing used immunoSEQ multiplex PCR; TCRdb keeps in-frame clones, though not all of them. The sample has about 260,000 clones; roughly 70% are singletons. Sample: PBMCs. These receptors were obtained from a female donor in good health and CMV-seronegative. The CDR3 runs from the conserved cysteine through the conserved F or W. The D gene is left open where the match is weak. Clone size is stated in some rows and not others, as once, few, many or a class when expanded.

D	J	V	size	DNA	CDR3
TRBD1	TRBJ2-2	TRBV19	-	TGTGCCAGTAGTATTCGGACAGGGGGCCACACCGGGGAGCTGTTTTTT	CASSIRTGGHTGELFF
-	TRBJ1-1	TRBV10-3	-	TGTGCCATCAGGGCAGGGAACACTGAAGCTTTCTTT	CAIRAGNTEAFF
TRBD2	TRBJ2-1	TRBV5-4	few	TGTGCCAGCAGCTTACCGGGGACTAGCGGACTATCCTCCTACAATGAGCAGTTCTTC	CASSLPGTSGLSSYNEQFF
TRBD1	TRBJ1-1	TRBV25-1	-	TGTGCCAGCAGTGATGAACCACAGGGGTCTCAAGCTTTCTTT	CASSDEPQGSQAFF
TRBD2	TRBJ2-3	TRBV7-9	-	TGTGCCAGCAGCCTTACTAGCGGCTATAACACAGATACGCAGTATTTT	CASSLTSGYNTDTQYF
TRBD2	TRBJ2-7	TRBV30	-	TGTGCCTGGAGTGTTTTAGCGGGAGTGGACGAGCAGTACTTC	CAWSVLAGVDEQYF
-	TRBJ2-2	TRBV4-1	-	TGCGCCAGCAGCACTATAGCGGATCGGGGGGAGCTGTTTTTT	CASSTIADRGELFF
TRBD2	TRBJ2-2	TRBV9	-	TGTGCCAGCAGCGTACCCCGCCTTACTAGCGGGAGGGCCTCCGGGGAGCTGTTTTTT	CASSVPRLTSGRASGELFF
-	TRBJ2-1	TRBV27	-	TGTGCCAGCAAGCTCGCGGGACCCCGCATCAATGAGCAGTTCTTC	CASKLAGPRINEQFF
TRBD1	TRBJ1-1	TRBV6-1	once	TGTGCCAGCACTCCCAGTGACAGGGCGAACACTGAAGCTTTCTTT	CASTPSDRANTEAFF
-	TRBJ2-7	TRBV10-2	-	TGCGCCAGCAGTGGGCTAGTTAGGCCGGGCGAGCAGTACTTC	CASSGLVRPGEQYF
-	TRBJ2-4	TRBV5-4	once	TGTGCCAGCAGCTTAGCGGGAGCCAAAAACATTCAGTACTTC	CASSLAGAKNIQYF
-	TRBJ2-1	TRBV4-2	-	TGTGCCAGCAGCCTTAGCACCTACAATGAGCAGTTCTTC	CASSLSTYNEQFF
-	TRBJ1-1	TRBV7-9	-	TGTTCCAGCAGCTATACAGGGACGGAAGCTTTCTTT	CSSSYTGTEAFF
-	TRBJ1-1	TRBV29-1	few	TGCAGCGTTGAAATGAGGTCGACCTACAGGGATACTGAAGCTTTCTTT	CSVEMRSTYRDTEAFF
TRBD1	TRBJ1-1	TRBV28	-	TGTGCCAGCAGTTCGCAGGGGGCCCAAGGGGAAGCTTTCTTT	CASSSQGAQGEAFF
TRBD2	TRBJ2-1	TRBV19	few	TGTGCCAGTAGTCAAACCGGGACTATCTTTGAGCAGTTCTTC	CASSQTGTIFEQFF
TRBD1	TRBJ1-3	TRBV25-1	few	TGTGCCAGCAGTGCAACGACCGGGACAGCTTTCTCTGGAAACACCATATATTTT	CASSATTGTAFSGNTIYF
-	TRBJ2-7	TRBV21-1	-	TGTGCCAGCAGCAAGACCCGGGACTACGAGCAGTACTTC	CASSKTRDYEQYF
TRBD2	TRBJ2-2	TRBV7-9	-	TGTGCCAGCAGCCCGGGACTAGCGGACACCGGGGAGCTGTTTTTT	CASSPGLADTGELFF
-	TRBJ1-1	TRBV6-5	-	TGTGCCTCACAGGGAGGGGCTTGGGGTGGCACTGAAGCTTTCTTT	CASQGGAWGGTEAFF
TRBD1	TRBJ2-7	TRBV6-5	-	TGTGCCAGCAGCGCGGGACAGGGAGGGTGGCAGTACTTC	CASSAGQGGWQYF
-	TRBJ1-2	TRBV12-5	few	TGTGCTAGTATACCTAATCCGGGGTACTTTAACTATGGCTACACCTTC	CASIPNPGYFNYGYTF
TRBD1	TRBJ1-5	TRBV19	-	TGTGCCAGTAGTACTCGGACAGGGGGATCGTCGAGCAATCAGCCCCAGCATTTT	CASSTRTGGSSSNQPQHF
TRBD2	TRBJ2-7	TRBV7-9	-	TGTGCCAGCGGAACGGGTAGCGGGGCCCCCTACGAGCAGTACTTC	CASGTGSGAPYEQYF
TRBD2	TRBJ2-7	TRBV11-3	-	TGTGCCAGCAGCACACGACTAGCGGGTTACTCCTACGAGCAGTACTTC	CASSTRLAGYSYEQYF
-	TRBJ1-2	TRBV6-1	-	TGTGCCAGCAGTGAAGCGCTGACTTGGACAAGTGGCTACACCTTC	CASSEALTWTSGYTF
TRBD1	TRBJ1-2	TRBV5-1	-	TGCGCCAGCAGCTTGGTGGGGACAGGGAACTACACCTTC	CASSLVGTGNYTF
-	TRBJ2-3	TRBV10-3	-	TGTGCCATCAGTGCGTTTGGGGGGACAGATACGCAGTATTTT	CAISAFGGTDTQYF
-	TRBJ2-3	TRBV5-1	-	TGCGCCAGCAGCTTTGGGGGAGGTTCAGATACGCAGTATTTT	CASSFGGGSDTQYF
-	TRBJ2-5	TRBV4-1	-	TGCGCCAGCAGCCCCTGGGGGGGGCTCGGAGAGACCCAGTACTTC	CASSPWGGLGETQYF
TRBD1	TRBJ1-3	TRBV7-9	-	TGTGCCAGCAGCTACGGGGGGAACAGGGGGTCTGGAAACACCATATATTTT	CASSYGGNRGSGNTIYF
TRBD1	TRBJ1-1	TRBV11-2	few	TGTGCCAGCAGCTCTCAGGGGGCTAACACTGAAGCTTTCTTT	CASSSQGANTEAFF
TRBD1	TRBJ1-1	TRBV5-6	-	TGTGCCAGCAGCTTCACAGGGGGTGAAGCTTTCTTT	CASSFTGGEAFF
-	TRBJ1-2	TRBV6-1	-	TGTGCCAGCAGTGGCGGGGGGGGCAGGTTTACTAACTATGGCTACACCTTC	CASSGGGGRFTNYGYTF
TRBD1	TRBJ2-7	TRBV27	-	TGTGCCAGCAGTGCTATTGGAATGGGGACAGGGACCTACGAGCAGTACTTC	CASSAIGMGTGTYEQYF
-	TRBJ2-7	TRBV5-1	-	TGCGCCAGCAGCTTGGCCTCCTCCTACGAGCAGTACTTC	CASSLASSYEQYF
-	TRBJ1-5	TRBV11-2	few	TGTGCCAGCAGCTTAGGGGCCGGCAATCAGCCCCAGCATTTT	CASSLGAGNQPQHF
-	TRBJ1-5	TRBV6-1	-	TGTGCCAGCAGTGAAGCGAGCCATCAGCCCCAGCATTTT	CASSEASHQPQHF
-	TRBJ2-5	TRBV4-1	-	TGCGCCAGCGGCCACCTTAGGACTGGCGGGTTGGAGACCCAGTACTTC	CASGHLRTGGLETQYF
TRBD1	TRBJ2-7	TRBV9	-	TGTGCCAGCAGCGCGGACAGGGCTCTTACCGAGCAGTACTTC	CASSADRALTEQYF